The 31 T cell receptor beta chains in this list originate from one sample, sequenced in a study of cytomegalovirus exposure and HLA in healthy donors. PCR amplification relied on 60 Vbeta primers (plus 13 Jbeta primers). Sequenced by immunoSEQ multiplex PCR; TCRdb stores in-frame clones only, minus some. The sample lists about 140,000 clones, around 70% occurring once. Sequenced input: PBMCs. Source of these receptors: a woman in her 30s in good health and CMV-seronegative.

Details on this clone: The germline gene is not matched at one end of the junction; a read error may be the cause. The gene calls are TRBV19 and TRBJ1-6; TRBD1 aligns across 9 bases. The CDR3 runs to 16 residues. Germline loops: CDR1 LNHDA, CDR2 SQIVND (reference sequence). The chain's CDR3 is CASSFGTGPYNSPLHF. CDR3 in DNA: TGTGCCAGTAGTTTTGGGACAGGGCCCTACAATTCACCCCTCCACTTT.

This clone has more than one count but fewer than ten. This rearrangement joins TRBV28 to TRBJ2-3; D is ambiguous. CDR1 and CDR2 (germline): MDHEN, SYDVKM. This CDR3 is built from 13 residues. V was trimmed by 4 bases and J by 7 bases, leaving 12 bases between them. The CDR3 DNA is TGTGCCAGCAGTTCGGGTTCAGCATATACGCAGTATTTT. This encodes CASSSGSAYTQYF.

This chain uses TRBV30 with TRBJ1-4; perhaps TRBD1 as D (5 bases). The CDR3 extends over 14 amino acids. Germline V gives CDR1 GTSNPN, CDR2 SVGIG (reference sequence). Trimming took 3 bases from V and 8 from J, leaving 16 bases between them. CDR3 nucleotide sequence: TGTGCCTGGAGCCTCCCAGGGCTTCGGGAAAAACTGTTTTTT. Translation: CAWSLPGLREKLFF.

The rearrangement links TRBV6-6 to TRBJ1-2, with TRBD1 matching 10 bases. V lost 6 bases, J lost 7 bases, and 11 bases stayed unmatched. In germline, CDR1 is MNHNY, CDR2 SVGAGI (reference sequence). CDR3 size: 15 residues. The CDR3 loop is CASRTDRGQSFGYTF. The CDR3 DNA follows: TGTGCCAGCAGGACCGACAGGGGGCAGTCGTTTGGCTACACCTTC.

This clone turned up a few times. This chain connects TRBV28 to TRBJ2-7; 9 bases agree with TRBD2. Per germline, CDR1 MDHEN and CDR2 SYDVKM. CDR3 length equals 15 residues. Trimming cost V 3 bases and J 4 bases; bases outside gene matches: 7. DNA of the CDR3: TGTGCCAGCAGTTTGAGGGCGGGGGGGATATACGAGCAGTACGTC. Translating it yields CASSLRAGGIYEQYV.

The chain links TRBV5-1 to TRBJ2-1; TRBD1 matches at 9 bases. The CDR3 covers 13 residues. Trimming removed 3 bases from V and 15 bases from J; junction bases left unmatched: 10. Germline values: CDR1 SGHRS, CDR2 YFSETQ. In DNA, the CDR3 is TGCGCCAGCAGCTCGACGGGACAGGGTAATTCGTTCTTC. The encoded protein is CASSSTGQGNSFF.

This chain links TRBV5-1 with TRBJ2-4, with 9 bases that match TRBD2. Trimming at V came to 0 bases and at J to 8 bases, leaving 6 bases not matched to a gene. CDR1 is SGHRS, CDR2 YFSETQ, per germline. The CDR3 loop spans 15 amino acids. CDR3 nucleotide sequence: TGCGCCAGCAGCTTGGTAGCGGGAGTGGGGGACATTCAGTACTTC. It is translated as CASSLVAGVGDIQYF.

This clone has a single count. This rearrangement joins TRBV5-1 to TRBJ1-5; possibly TRBD1 for D (5 bases). Germline CDR1 is SGHRS and CDR2 is YFSETQ. Trimming shortened V by 1 base and J by 2 bases, and 10 bases separated the two germline ends. This CDR3 has 15 amino acids. The CDR3 nucleotides are TGCGCCAGCAGCTTGACAGGATCGGGCAATCAGCCCCAGCATTTT. It codes for CASSLTGSGNQPQHF.

This clone has just one count. The chain combines TRBV19 with TRBJ2-2; D unresolved. Germline assignment: CDR1 LNHDA and CDR2 SQIVND (reference sequence). With 3 bases removed from V and 5 bases from J, the gap between germline ends came to 4 bases. The CDR3 is 12 amino acids. CDR3 coding DNA: TGTGCCAGTAGTATCACAACCGGGGAGCTGTTTTTT. Translating it yields CASSITTGELFF.

The rearrangement joins TRBV2 to TRBJ2-7; 10 positions agree with TRBD1. The CDR3 is made up of 13 amino acids. The V and J ends lost 11 bases and 3 bases, in that order; junction bases with no gene match: 7. Germline V gives CDR1 SNHLY, CDR2 FYNNEI. The CDR3 DNA is TGTGCCGGACAGGGGGTAGGTAACTACGAGCAGTACTTC. Translation gives CAGQGVGNYEQYF.

This clone came up once. The chain couples TRBV23-1 to TRBJ2-7; tentatively, D is TRBD1 (5 bases). TRBV23-1 is recorded as an ORF, its role being uncertain. Trimming left V 1 base short and J 4 bases short, with 17 bases between. The length of the CDR3 is 16 residues. Written as DNA, the CDR3 is TGCGCCAGCAGTCAATTAACACAGGCCCAACTTTACGAGCAGTACGTC. It is translated as CASSQLTQAQLYEQYV.

The rearrangement links TRBV6-5 to TRBJ2-3; D perhaps matches TRBD1 (6 bases). The CDR3 contains 14 residues. The V end was cut by 6 bases, the J end by 3 bases, with 13 bases between. The V gene's germline CDR1 is MNHEY and CDR2 SVGAGI. The CDR3 region is CASRSARGTDTQYF. For the CDR3, the DNA is TGTGCCAGCAGATCCGCGAGGGGGACAGATACGCAGTATTTT.

This clone was seen a few times. The rearrangement joins TRBV7-9 to TRBJ2-5; 8 nucleotides align to TRBD2. The CDR3 extends over 13 amino acids. Germline assignment: CDR1 SEHNR and CDR2 FQNEAQ (reference sequence). With 6 bases clipped from V and 5 bases from J, the junction kept 5 bases outside the gene matches. This CDR3 is CASRAGGLETQYF. The CDR3 nucleotides read TGTGCCAGCAGGGCGGGGGGACTGGAGACCCAGTACTTC.

CDR3 in DNA: TGCGCCAGCAGGCAAACTGGGTCGGCTAGTTACACAGATACGCAGTATTTT. It translates to CASRQTGSASYTDTQYF. The gene calls are TRBV5-1 and TRBJ2-3; D is unresolved. The CDR3 spans 17 residues. The germline gives CDR1 SGHRS, CDR2 YFSETQ. Trimming left V 5 bases short and J 2 bases short, with 21 bases between.

The chain employs TRBV5-6 and TRBJ2-3; D gene ambiguous. Per germline, CDR1 SGHDT and CDR2 YYEEEE. Trimming removed 2 bases from V and 6 bases from J, with 13 bases in between. The CDR3 is 14 amino acids. CDR3 protein: CASSFVVVGDTQYF. As DNA, the CDR3 is TGTGCCAGCAGCTTCGTTGTAGTGGGCGATACGCAGTATTTT.

The CDR3 DNA sequence: TGTGCCAGCAGTTCCTCATCGACAGGGGGCGTTTATGGCTACACCTTC. It codes for CASSSSSTGGVYGYTF. The chain joins TRBV28 to TRBJ1-2; the match to TRBD1 covers 10 bases. Germline-derived CDR1 and CDR2 are MDHEN and SYDVKM. The CDR3 is made up of 16 amino acids. J gave up 5 bases and V 4 bases, and 10 bases lay outside the gene matches.

The table lists this clone with a few counts. The chain has TRBV11-2 and TRBJ2-1; TRBD1 might be the D (5 bases). Trimming pared 4 bases from V and 8 bases from J, leaving 15 bases between. This CDR3 spans 14 amino acids. CDR1 and CDR2 (germline): SGHAT, FQNNGV. In nucleotides, the CDR3 is TGTGCCAGCAGCTCAAGTGAAGGGGCGGATGAGCAGTTCTTC. Protein product: CASSSSEGADEQFF.

This rearrangement joins TRBV6-5 to TRBJ2-2, with D perhaps matching TRBD2 (7 bases). The length of the CDR3 is 15 residues. The germline CDR1 and CDR2 sequences are MNHEY and SVGAGI. V lost 6 bases and J 2 bases, leaving 13 bases between the germline ends. CDR3 in amino acids: CASSWGGRNTGELFF. For the CDR3, the DNA is TGTGCCAGCAGCTGGGGGGGGCGAAACACCGGGGAGCTGTTTTTT.

This rearrangement joins TRBV27 to TRBJ2-2, with D perhaps matching TRBD1 (5 bases). The ends were cut back, 5 bases at V and 4 bases at J, with 23 bases in the middle. The CDR3 has 18 residues. CDR1 MNHEY and CDR2 SMNVEV come from the germline V gene (reference sequence). CDR3 nucleotides: TGTGCCAGCAGTCTAAGACAGACCGGCCGCACCCCCACCGGGGAGCTGTTTTTT. As protein: CASSLRQTGRTPTGELFF.

The V and J genes are TRBV5-1 and TRBJ2-2; 7 nucleotides align to TRBD2. The CDR3 has 15 amino acids. Germline V lookup: CDR1 SGHRS, CDR2 YFSETQ. The junction had 7 bases not matched to a gene; V was cut back by 3 bases and J by 5 bases. The CDR3 sequence is CASSSGTTGTGELFF. In nucleotides, the CDR3 is TGCGCCAGCAGCTCCGGGACTACGGGAACCGGGGAGCTGTTTTTT.

The chain employs TRBV9 and TRBJ1-4; 9 nucleotides agree with TRBD1. Germline CDR1 is SGDLS and CDR2 is YYNGEE. The CDR3 runs to 16 residues. V lost 0 bases to trimming and J lost 6 bases; unmatched junction nucleotides: 6. Here the CDR3 DNA reads TGTGCCAGCAGCGTAGGGTCGGGACAGGGTGATGAAAAACTGTTTTTT. This sequence encodes CASSVGSGQGDEKLFF.

On this clone itself: The sample contains more than one DNA sequence encoding this CDR3. V gene TRBV6-5 combines with J gene TRBJ2-7; D unresolved. Deletions cut 0 bases from V and 0 bases from J, with 9 bases between. The CDR3 is 15 residues long. CDR1 is MNHEY, CDR2 SVGAGI, per germline. The CDR3 here is CASSYSGASSYEQYF. DNA for the CDR3: TGTGCCAGCAGTTACTCAGGAGCCAGCTCCTACGAGCAGTACTTC.

The chain employs TRBV30 and TRBJ2-5; the D gene is possibly TRBD2 (5 bases). CDR1 and CDR2 (germline): GTSNPN, SVGIG (reference sequence). The CDR3 consists of 13 residues. The V end lost 7 bases, the J end lost 5 bases, and 17 bases lay between the germline ends. In DNA form, the CDR3 reads TGTGCCTCCGCCCCCGGGATTGCGGAGACCCAGTACTTC. This sequence encodes CASAPGIAETQYF.

This clone occurred a few times. CDR3 DNA: TGTGCCAGCAGCTTCTCGCAGGCCCTCTACGAGCAGTACGTC. Its translation: CASSFSQALYEQYV. The chain joins TRBV5-6 to TRBJ2-7; D is uncertain. CDR1 and CDR2 (germline): SGHDT, YYEEEE. This CDR3 is built from 14 residues. Trimming pared 2 bases from V and 3 bases from J, leaving 12 bases between.

The chain employs TRBV5-1 and TRBJ2-7; 11 bases map to TRBD1. Trimming took 4 bases from V and 5 from J; bases not matched to a gene: 5. The CDR3 runs to 14 residues. Germline V gene data show CDR1 as SGHRS and CDR2 as YFSETQ. CDR3 bases: TGCGCCAGCAGCCCGGGACAGGGGGAACACGAGCAGTACGTC. Protein: CASSPGQGEHEQYV.

This chain joins TRBV27 and TRBJ1-1; D is possibly TRBD1 (5 bases). The CDR3 covers 14 residues. Germline V gene lookup returns CDR1 MNHEY and CDR2 SMNVEV (reference sequence). V dropped 4 bases and J dropped 5 bases, with 14 bases sitting between them. The DNA for the CDR3 is TGTGCCAGCAGTTCCACTGGGGGGATAACTGAAGCTTTCTTT. It yields the protein CASSSTGGITEAFF.

This clone was found a few times. The rearrangement uses TRBV7-2 and TRBJ2-7; tentative D call: TRBD2 (5 bases). CDR1 and CDR2 from the germline V gene are SGHTA and FQGNSA. This CDR3 is 13 amino acids long. Trimming took 5 bases from V and 2 from J, leaving 10 bases between them. The DNA of the CDR3 is TGTGCCAGCAGCATCGGGGAGACCTACGAGCAGTACGTC. It yields the protein CASSIGETYEQYV.

This sequence joins TRBV5-6 and TRBJ2-4, with D possibly being TRBD2 (6 bases). The CDR3 extends over 14 amino acids. V shed 7 bases and J shed 0 bases, with 11 bases lying between them. CDR1 SGHDT and CDR2 YYEEEE come from the germline V gene. In nucleotides, the CDR3 is TGTGCCAGCCGAAATAGCGGAGCCAAAAACATTCAGTACTTC. Protein sequence: CASRNSGAKNIQYF.

The chain uses TRBV9 and TRBJ1-3; 8 bases line up with TRBD1. The V and J ends lost 4 bases and 4 bases, in that order; junction bases with no gene match: 10. CDR1 and CDR2 (germline): SGDLS, YYNGEE. This CDR3 spans 16 amino acids. CDR3 sequence (DNA): TGTGCCAGCAGCCCTCAGGGACAGGCGGAAGGAAACACCATATATTTT. It specifies CASSPQGQAEGNTIYF.

The chain links TRBV4-1 to TRBJ2-6; D remains ambiguous. V was shortened by 2 bases and J by 0 bases, with 8 bases between the two germline ends. The CDR3 covers 16 residues. CDR1 and CDR2 (germline): MGHRA, YSYEKL. The DNA for the CDR3 is TGCGCCAGCAGCCAAAGAGTCGCCTCTGGGGCCAACGTCCTGACTTTC. It is translated as CASSQRVASGANVLTF.

CDR3 bases: TGTGCCAGCAGCCCCCTGGACAGCGGGAACACTGAAGCTTTCTTT. This translates into CASSPLDSGNTEAFF. The V call is TRBV7-2, the J call TRBJ1-1, with a weak D call TRBD1 (6 bases). The CDR3 covers 15 residues. Trimming took off 5 bases at V and 1 base at J, with 14 bases between the two ends. Germline CDR1 is SGHTA and CDR2 is FQGNSA.